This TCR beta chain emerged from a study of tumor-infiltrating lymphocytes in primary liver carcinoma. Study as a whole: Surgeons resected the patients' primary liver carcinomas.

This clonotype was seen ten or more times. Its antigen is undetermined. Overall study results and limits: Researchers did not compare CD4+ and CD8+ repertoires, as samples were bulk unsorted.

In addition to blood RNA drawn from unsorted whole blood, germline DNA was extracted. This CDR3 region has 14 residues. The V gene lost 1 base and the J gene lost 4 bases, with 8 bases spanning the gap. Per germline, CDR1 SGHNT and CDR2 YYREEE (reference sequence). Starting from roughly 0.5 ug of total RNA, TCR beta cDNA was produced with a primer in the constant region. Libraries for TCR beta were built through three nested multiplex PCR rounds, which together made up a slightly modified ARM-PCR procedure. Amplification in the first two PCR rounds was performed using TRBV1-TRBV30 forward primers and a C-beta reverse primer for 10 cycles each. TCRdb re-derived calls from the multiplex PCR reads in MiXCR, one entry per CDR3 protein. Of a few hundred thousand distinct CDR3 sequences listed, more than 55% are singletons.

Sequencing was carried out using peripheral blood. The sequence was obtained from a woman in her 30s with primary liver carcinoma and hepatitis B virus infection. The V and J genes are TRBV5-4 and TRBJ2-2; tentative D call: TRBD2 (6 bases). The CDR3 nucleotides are TGTGCCAGCAGCTTGCGGGAGAGCACCGGGGAGCTGTTTTTT. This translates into CASSLRESTGELFF.